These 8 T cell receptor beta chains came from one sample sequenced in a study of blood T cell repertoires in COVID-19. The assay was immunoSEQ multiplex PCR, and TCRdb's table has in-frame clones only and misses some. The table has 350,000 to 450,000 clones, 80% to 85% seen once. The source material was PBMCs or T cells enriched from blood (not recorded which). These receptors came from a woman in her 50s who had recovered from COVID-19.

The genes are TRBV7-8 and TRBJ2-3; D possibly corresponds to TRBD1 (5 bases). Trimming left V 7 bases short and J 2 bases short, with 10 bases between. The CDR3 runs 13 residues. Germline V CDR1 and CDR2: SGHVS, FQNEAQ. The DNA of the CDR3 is TGTGCCAGCACAAGAGGACACACAGATACGCAGTATTTT. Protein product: CASTRGHTDTQYF.

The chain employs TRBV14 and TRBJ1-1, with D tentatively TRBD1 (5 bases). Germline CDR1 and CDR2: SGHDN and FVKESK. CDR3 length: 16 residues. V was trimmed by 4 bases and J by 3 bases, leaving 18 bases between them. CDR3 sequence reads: CASSLYLTGGYTEAFF. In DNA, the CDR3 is TGTGCCAGCAGCCTCTACCTCACCGGGGGGTACACTGAAGCTTTCTTT. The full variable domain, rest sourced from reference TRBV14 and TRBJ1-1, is EAGVTQFPSHSVIEKGQTVTLRCDPISGHDNLYWYRRVMGKEIKFLLHFVKESKQDESGMPNNRFLAERTGGTYSTLKVQPAELEDSGVYFCASSLYLTGGYTEAFFGQGTRLTVV.

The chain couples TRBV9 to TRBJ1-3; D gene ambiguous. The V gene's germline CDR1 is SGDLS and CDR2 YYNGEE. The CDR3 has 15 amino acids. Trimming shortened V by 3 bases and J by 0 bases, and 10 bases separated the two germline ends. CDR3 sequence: CASSGVASSGNTIYF. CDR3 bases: TGTGCCAGCAGCGGCGTAGCGAGCTCTGGAAACACCATATATTTT.

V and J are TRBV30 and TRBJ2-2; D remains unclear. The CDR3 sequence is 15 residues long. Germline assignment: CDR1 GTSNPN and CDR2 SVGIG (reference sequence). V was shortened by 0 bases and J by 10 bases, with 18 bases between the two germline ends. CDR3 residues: CAWSVVTLVYEELFF. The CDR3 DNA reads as TGTGCCTGGAGTGTGGTGACTCTAGTTTATGAGGAGCTGTTTTTT.

The CDR3 nucleotides read TGTGCCAGCAGCGTTCCACCCCTGGGGGGTGGCTACACCTTC. Translating it yields CASSVPPLGGGYTF. The V and J genes are TRBV9 and TRBJ1-2; possibly TRBD1 for D (5 bases). The V gene lost 2 bases and the J gene lost 7 bases, with 15 bases spanning the gap. The CDR3 loop spans 14 amino acids. Germline lookup yields CDR1 SGDLS and CDR2 YYNGEE.

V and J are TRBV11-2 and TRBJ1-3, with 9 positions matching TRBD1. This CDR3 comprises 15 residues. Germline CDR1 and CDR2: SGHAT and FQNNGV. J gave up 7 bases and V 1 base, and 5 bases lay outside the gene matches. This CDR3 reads CASSLAGTGINTIYF. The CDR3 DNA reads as TGTGCCAGCAGCTTAGCCGGGACAGGGATTAACACCATATATTTT. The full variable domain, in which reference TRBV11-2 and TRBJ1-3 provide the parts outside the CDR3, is EAGVAQSPRYKIIEKRQSVAFWCNPISGHATLYWYQQILGQGPKLLIQFQNNGVVDDSQLPKDRFSAERLKGVDSTLKIQPAKLEDSAVYLCASSLAGTGINTIYFGEGSWLTVV.

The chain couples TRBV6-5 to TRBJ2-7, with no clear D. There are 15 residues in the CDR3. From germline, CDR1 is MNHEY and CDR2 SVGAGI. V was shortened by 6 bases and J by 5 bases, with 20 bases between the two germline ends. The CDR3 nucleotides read TGTGCCAGCAGCCCCCTCAGCGTTGAGGCTAACGAGCAGTACTTC. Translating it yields CASSPLSVEANEQYF.

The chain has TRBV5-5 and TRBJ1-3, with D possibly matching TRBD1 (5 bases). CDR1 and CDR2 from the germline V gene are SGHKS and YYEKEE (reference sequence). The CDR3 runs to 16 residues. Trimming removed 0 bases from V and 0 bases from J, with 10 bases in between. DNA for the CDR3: TGTGCCAGCAGCTTGGAAGGGGCCTACTCTGGAAACACCATATATTTT. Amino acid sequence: CASSLEGAYSGNTIYF.